This is a list of T cell receptor beta chains from one sample in a study of cytomegalovirus exposure and HLA in healthy donors. Here immunoSEQ multiplex PCR was the method, and the copy in TCRdb shows in-frame clones only, minus some. The sample holds about 240,000 clones, around 86% seen once. The sequenced sample consisted of PBMCs. These receptors all stem from a woman aged 25 to 39 in good health and CMV-seropositive. Both conserved end residues are trimmed from each CDR3.

V gene	J gene	CDR3 protein
TRBV6-5	TRBJ2-7	ASSYNGRASYEQY
TRBV2	TRBJ1-1	ASSGAVIRNTEAF
TRBV2	TRBJ1-4	ASSESGTGLEKLF
TRBV11-2	TRBJ2-2	ASSPGTSVLRELF
TRBV27	TRBJ2-1	ASSLSANNNEQF
TRBV5-1	TRBJ1-2	ASGPDSLNYGYT
TRBV19	TRBJ2-1	ASSIGLTSGRSDEQF
TRBV5-1	TRBJ2-5	ASSLERRVGETQY
TRBV13	TRBJ2-7	ASSSGRNYEQY
TRBV11-3	TRBJ2-3	ASSSLVRTDTQY
TRBV6-5	TRBJ2-7	ASSYLAGGYYEQY
TRBV6-5	TRBJ1-1	ASSYSGYGGTEAF
TRBV9	TRBJ1-2	ASSEGRANYGYT
TRBV19	TRBJ2-3	ASSTSGSTDTQY